One sample yielded the 32 T cell receptor beta chains listed below, sequenced in a study of Ad26.COV2.S vaccination and SARS-CoV-2 variants. Noted treatment: roughly 18 received Ad26.COV2.S at low or high dose, single or two shots; 5 received placebo; per-sample allocation not given. Each sample was drawn 63 days after the first injection (of vaccine or placebo). Assay: immunoSEQ multiplex PCR; the TCRdb copy retains only in-frame clones and omits some. The sample lists about 680,000 clones, around 90% seen once, with around 1.4% in the top ten. The sequencing here drew on peripheral blood, taken in a trial of Ad26.COV2.S vaccine versus placebo. These receptors originate from a person between 18 and 65 years old who received the Ad26.COV2.S COVID-19 vaccine or a placebo.

The chain carries TRBV9 and TRBJ2-4, with 7 nucleotides matching TRBD2. V was clipped by 0 bases and J by 8 bases; unmatched bases: 5. Per germline, CDR1 SGDLS and CDR2 YYNGEE. The CDR3 is 14 amino acids. This CDR3 is CASSVASGRDIQYF. Written as DNA, the CDR3 is TGTGCCAGCAGCGTAGCATCAGGGAGGGACATTCAGTACTTC.

The V call is TRBV10-3, the J call TRBJ2-2; 10 bases fit TRBD1. Germline V gene sequence: CDR1 ENHRY, CDR2 SYGVKD. The CDR3 is 15 amino acids. J lost 4 bases, V lost 6 bases, and 5 bases had no gene match. The CDR3, as DNA: TGTGCCATCAGCTATGGGACAGGGGTCACCGGGGAGCTGTTTTTT. It specifies CAISYGTGVTGELFF.

The V and J genes are TRBV16 and TRBJ1-1, with D unclear. CDR1 is KGHSY, CDR2 FQNENV, per germline. V was trimmed by 4 bases and J by 3 bases, leaving 15 bases between them. The CDR3 has 15 amino acids. The DNA of the CDR3 is TGTGCCAGCAGCCCTCGGGCAGCAGTGGACACTGAAGCTTTCTTT. It codes for CASSPRAAVDTEAFF.

CDR3: CASSQGLANTGELFF. The CDR3 DNA reads as TGTGCCAGCAGCCAGGGACTAGCGAACACCGGGGAGCTGTTTTTT. The chain carries TRBV5-4 and TRBJ2-2, with TRBD2 identical over 8 bases. V shed 4 bases and J 0 bases; nucleotides not matched to a gene: 2. The CDR3 totals 15 residues. Germline V lookup: CDR1 SGHNT, CDR2 YYREEE (reference sequence).

The gene calls are TRBV23-1 and TRBJ1-4; 8 bases agree with TRBD1. TRBV23-1 is placed among ORFs of uncertain function. V gave up 2 bases and J gave up 7 bases; unmatched junction bases: 24. This CDR3 contains 21 residues. The DNA for the CDR3 is TGCGCCAGCAGTCAACAAACCCCAAAGTGGGCCTGGACAGGGATAGGTGAAAAACTGTTTTTT. Translated, it gives CASSQQTPKWAWTGIGEKLFF.

This chain links TRBV30 with TRBJ2-2; a weak D match, TRBD2 (7 bases). The V end was cut by 0 bases, the J end by 9 bases, with 14 bases between. In germline, CDR1 is GTSNPN, CDR2 SVGIG (reference sequence). The CDR3 contains 14 residues. The CDR3 here is CAWSVQGGRRELFF. The CDR3 nucleotides read TGTGCCTGGAGTGTACAGGGAGGGCGCCGGGAGCTGTTTTTT.

The sample holds one count of this clone. This chain uses TRBV18 with TRBJ2-7, with D hard to call. In germline, CDR1 is KGHSH, CDR2 LQKENI. V was shortened by 2 bases and J by 5 bases, with 4 bases between the two germline ends. CDR3 length: 11 residues. CDR3 protein: CASSPEDEQYF. The CDR3 region has the DNA TGTGCCAGCTCACCAGAAGACGAGCAGTACTTC.

The chain employs TRBV5-1 and TRBJ1-2, with 12 bases aligning to TRBD1. The germline CDR1 and CDR2 sequences are SGHRS and YFSETQ. This CDR3 has 17 amino acids. V lost 4 bases, J lost 0 bases, and 7 bases stayed unmatched. DNA for the CDR3: TGCGCCAGCAGCGCGCCGGGACAGGGGGCGCCTAACTATGGCTACACCTTC. Translating gives CASSAPGQGAPNYGYTF. Looking up the rest from reference TRBV5-1 and TRBJ1-2 gives the full variable domain: KAGVTQTPRYLIKTRGQQVTLSCSPISGHRSVSWYQQTPGQGLQFLFEYFSETQRNKGNFPGRFSGRQFSNSRSEMNVSTLELGDSALYLCASSAPGQGAPNYGYTFGSGTRLTVV.

V and J are TRBV29-1 and TRBJ2-5; D gene unclear. Deletions cut 5 bases from V and 5 bases from J, with 9 bases between. Per the germline V gene, CDR1 is SQVTM and CDR2 is ANQGSEA. This CDR3 has 11 amino acids. The CDR3 DNA follows: TGCAGCGTTTTGACGCTGGAGACCCAGTACTTC. Translated, it gives CSVLTLETQYF.

The genes are TRBV30 and TRBJ2-7, with 8 positions matching TRBD1. This CDR3 comprises 14 residues. The V gene end was trimmed by 2 bases and the J gene end by 4 bases; junction bases not matched to a gene: 7. Per germline, CDR1 GTSNPN and CDR2 SVGIG (reference sequence). The CDR3 DNA follows: TGTGCCTGGAGTATGGGACAGGCCCCTTACGAGCAGTACTTC. Its translation: CAWSMGQAPYEQYF.

V is TRBV9 and J is TRBJ2-1, with TRBD2 matching 8 bases. After removal of 4 bases from V and 4 bases from J, the junction contained 7 bases not matched to a gene. This CDR3 region has 15 residues. Germline V gives CDR1 SGDLS, CDR2 YYNGEE. As DNA, the CDR3 is TGTGCCAGCAGCCCCAGCGGGAGTTCGTACAATGAGCAGTTCTTC. Translating gives CASSPSGSSYNEQFF.

The chain couples TRBV7-2 to TRBJ1-2; 9 nucleotides agree with TRBD1. There are 15 residues in the CDR3. From germline, CDR1 is SGHTA and CDR2 FQGNSA. The V gene end was trimmed by 0 bases and the J gene end by 11 bases; junction bases not matched to a gene: 10. The CDR3 loop reads CASSLAGDRAEWYTF. As DNA, the CDR3 is TGTGCCAGCAGCTTAGCGGGGGACAGGGCGGAGTGGTACACCTTC.

The chain links TRBV6-5 to TRBJ1-1; 7 bases map to TRBD1. The CDR3 has 15 amino acids. Unmatched junction bases numbered 12, after V lost 6 bases and J lost 5 bases. Germline V gene data show CDR1 as MNHEY and CDR2 as SVGAGI. The CDR3 here is CASRLTETGRTEAFF. CDR3 bases: TGTGCCAGCAGGCTAACTGAGACAGGGAGGACTGAAGCTTTCTTT.

CDR3 bases: TGTGCCAGCAGTGATGGGCATGCAGACTTCTATGGCTACACCTTC. Residues: CASSDGHADFYGYTF. The rearrangement links TRBV2 to TRBJ1-2; D unresolved. The CDR3 sequence is 15 residues long. Germline V lookup: CDR1 SNHLY, CDR2 FYNNEI. V gave up 3 bases and J gave up 4 bases, with 15 bases separating them.

The genes are TRBV3-1 (or the pseudogene TRBV3-2) and TRBJ2-7; a possible D gene is TRBD2 (6 bases). Germline V gives CDR1 LGHDT, CDR2 YNNKEL (reference sequence). V was clipped by 0 bases and J by 1 base, with 13 bases between them. The CDR3 has 16 amino acids. The CDR3 spells CASSQDGGTGSYEQYF. Written as DNA, the CDR3 is TGTGCCAGCAGCCAAGATGGAGGGACGGGTTCCTACGAGCAGTACTTC.

V gene TRBV30 combines with J gene TRBJ1-3; D uncertain. The CDR3 has 14 residues. The germline V gene has CDR1 GTSNPN and CDR2 SVGIG (reference sequence). Trimming left V 5 bases short and J 4 bases short, with 15 bases between. CDR3 sequence (DNA): TGTGCCTGGGGGGATGGACTGGCGGGAAACACCATATATTTT. Its translation: CAWGDGLAGNTIYF.

The rearrangement joins TRBV3-1 (or the pseudogene TRBV3-2) to TRBJ2-7; possibly TRBD2 for D (5 bases). Trimming cost V 1 base and J 6 bases, with 10 bases left between them. The germline V gene has CDR1 LGHDT and CDR2 YNNKEL (reference sequence). The CDR3 length is 13 residues. CDR3 sequence (DNA): TGTGCCAGCAGCCAAGCCAGGAGGAGCGAGCAGTACTTC. Amino acid sequence: CASSQARRSEQYF.

This clone came up a few times. The rearrangement joins TRBV4-1 to TRBJ1-4; the match to TRBD1 covers 7 bases. This CDR3 has 15 amino acids. Trimming at V came to 4 bases and at J to 5 bases, leaving 7 bases not matched to a gene. Germline CDR1 and CDR2: MGHRA and YSYEKL. CDR3 loop: CASSPTGQRNEKLFF. The CDR3 nucleotides are TGCGCCAGCAGCCCTACGGGACAGAGGAATGAAAAACTGTTTTTT.

The J gene is TRBJ2-1, the V gene TRBV21-1; the D call of TRBD2 is as the table states it, not checked on the DNA. TRBV21-1 is a recognized pseudogene. The CDR3 has 12 residues. The CDR3 nucleotides are TGTGCCAGCAGCAAAAGGGTGGGGGGACGGTTCTTC. It codes for CASSKRVGGRFF.

This clone was counted a few times. This chain connects TRBV30 to TRBJ1-4, with 7 bases identical to TRBD1. The trim removed 0 bases at V and 7 bases at J, leaving 8 bases unmatched. This CDR3 comprises 15 residues. Looked up from germline, CDR1 is GTSNPN and CDR2 is SVGIG (reference sequence). The CDR3 reads CAWSVPGQPGEKLFF. For the CDR3, the DNA is TGTGCCTGGAGTGTACCGGGACAGCCGGGTGAAAAACTGTTTTTT.

This rearrangement joins TRBV12-3 or TRBV12-4 to TRBJ1-1; perhaps TRBD1 as D (6 bases). The V gene lost 8 bases and the J gene lost 4 bases, with 14 bases spanning the gap. The CDR3 totals 13 residues. CDR3 coding DNA: TGTGCCAGCCGCGAGGGGGGCATCACTGAAGCTTTCTTT. Its translation: CASREGGITEAFF.

CDR3 sequence reads: CASSLSGYSTDTQYF. CDR3 DNA sequence: TGTGCCAGCAGCTTATCCGGGTATTCCACAGATACGCAGTATTTT. This chain joins TRBV7-9 and TRBJ2-3; no reliable D call. The V end lost 2 bases, the J end lost 2 bases, and 11 bases lay between the germline ends. The CDR3 extends over 15 amino acids. In germline, CDR1 is SEHNR, CDR2 FQNEAQ (reference sequence).

V gene TRBV14 combines with J gene TRBJ1-1, with D hard to call. Trimming stripped 5 bases from V and 2 bases from J, with 9 bases between. Germline CDR1 reads SGHDN; CDR2 reads FVKESK. CDR3 length equals 13 residues. The CDR3 loop reads CASSENVNTEAFF. The DNA of the CDR3 is TGTGCCAGCAGCGAAAACGTAAACACTGAAGCTTTCTTT.

The V call is TRBV30, the J call TRBJ2-7; no reliable D call. Germline V gives CDR1 GTSNPN, CDR2 SVGIG (reference sequence). The CDR3 length is 11 residues. V was pared by 1 base and J by 6 bases, with 7 bases between. In nucleotides, the CDR3 is TGTGCCTGGAGTGAGGGTCTCGAGCAGTACTTC. It encodes CAWSEGLEQYF.

The gene calls are TRBV6-5 and TRBJ2-5; 7 nucleotides align to TRBD1. This CDR3 region has 14 residues. J was trimmed by 2 bases and V by 0 bases; bases with no gene match: 0. CDR1 is MNHEY and CDR2 is SVGAGI in the germline V gene. The CDR3 reads CASSYSTGQETQYF. The CDR3 DNA sequence: TGTGCCAGCAGTTACTCGACAGGGCAAGAGACCCAGTACTTC.

On this clone: Other DNA sequences in the same sample also yield this CDR3. This sequence joins TRBV3-1 (or the pseudogene TRBV3-2) and TRBJ2-2; D remains unclear. The CDR3 length is 13 residues. Germline V gene data show CDR1 as LGHDT and CDR2 as YNNKEL (reference sequence). V was cut by 0 bases and J by 4 bases, with 3 bases left in between. In DNA, the CDR3 is TGTGCCAGCAGCCAAGAAGGCACCGGGGAGCTGTTTTTT. Amino acids: CASSQEGTGELFF.

The chain employs TRBV19 and TRBJ1-5; no firm D call. This CDR3 spans 13 amino acids. The germline gives CDR1 LNHDA, CDR2 SQIVND (reference sequence). The germline V and J ends were trimmed by 7 bases and 7 bases, with 14 bases remaining between them. As DNA, the CDR3 is TGTGCCAGTACCCCCGGGGAAAGGCAGCCCCAGCATTTT. It translates to CASTPGERQPQHF.

The chain uses TRBV10-3 and TRBJ2-2, with 8 bases that match TRBD1. Trimming removed 4 bases from V and 7 bases from J; junction bases left unmatched: 5. Germline CDR1 and CDR2: ENHRY and SYGVKD. The CDR3 covers 14 residues. CDR3 loop: CAISGTGLIGELFF. The CDR3 DNA follows: TGTGCCATCAGTGGGACAGGGTTGATCGGGGAGCTGTTTTTT.

The chain's CDR3 is CASSMVDEQFF. The CDR3 bases are TGTGCCAGCAGCATGGTTGATGAGCAGTTCTTC. This chain connects TRBV5-4 to TRBJ2-1; D not resolved. The CDR3 has 11 amino acids. In germline, CDR1 is SGHNT, CDR2 YYREEE (reference sequence). V was clipped by 4 bases and J by 8 bases, with 7 bases between them. The whole variable domain, remainder taken from reference TRBV5-4 and TRBJ2-1, is ETGVTQSPTHLIKTRGQQVTLRCSSQSGHNTVSWYQQALGQGPQFIFQYYREEENGRGNFPPRFSGLQFPNYSSELNVNALELDDSALYLCASSMVDEQFFGPGTRLTVL.

The chain recombines TRBV11-2 with TRBJ2-7; TRBD2 matches at 7 bases. This CDR3 spans 14 amino acids. Germline CDR1 and CDR2: SGHAT and FQNNGV. After removal of 1 base from V and 3 bases from J, the junction contained 3 bases not matched to a gene. The CDR3 protein is CASSLGTSLYEQYF. CDR3 nucleotide sequence: TGTGCCAGCAGCTTAGGGACTAGTCTCTACGAGCAGTACTTC.

On this clone itself: The same CDR3 is also encoded by other DNA sequences in this sample. The chain couples TRBV19 to TRBJ1-5; 7 nucleotides align to TRBD1. The germline V gene has CDR1 LNHDA and CDR2 SQIVND (reference sequence). With V trimmed by 5 bases and J by 2 bases, 3 bases remained unmatched. This CDR3 has 14 residues. The CDR3 loop reads CASSLTGGNQPQHF. In DNA, the CDR3 is TGTGCCAGTAGTCTCACAGGGGGCAATCAGCCCCAGCATTTT.

V gene TRBV19 combines with J gene TRBJ2-3; D is ambiguous. The CDR3 is 14 amino acids. Germline V gives CDR1 LNHDA, CDR2 SQIVND (reference sequence). Trimming left V 0 bases short and J 8 bases short, with 12 bases between. The CDR3 DNA is TGTGCCAGTAGTATAGAAAAGATCCTGGGTACGCAGTATTTT. Encoded protein: CASSIEKILGTQYF.